The entry below gives a single TCR beta chain sequence along with its context. The antigen remains unidentified. Assembly of TCR beta libraries relied on iRepertoire HTBI primers together with Arm-PCR of CDR3 regions. MiXCR, applied by TCRdb to the multiplex PCR reads, yields one record per CDR3 protein. Among fewer than 550,000 distinct CDR3 sequences listed, 20% to 25% were seen once. This entry is derived from a study of regulatory T cells in long-lasting Graves disease. Study-level background: Persistent cases were those of Graves' disease that involved over 5 years of antithyroid drugs with positive TSH receptor antibodies. Overall study results and limits: Thyroid tissue went unexamined; only peripheral blood was analyzed. Persistent Graves' patients showed less TCR diversity than newly diagnosed ones.

The germline V gene has CDR1 MDHEN and CDR2 SYDVKM. Germline trimming cut 6 bases from V and 1 base from J; bases unmatched to any gene: 7. The CDR3 totals 15 residues. Noted time point: persistent/refractory GD, antithyroid drugs over 5 years with positive TRAb. PBMC-extracted RNA yielded the TCR library. In each case, Graves' disease was diagnosed per American Thyroid Association guidelines. This specimen was peripheral blood mononuclear cells (PBMCs), taken when the disease was refractory, from a patient treated with antithyroid drugs. This chain links TRBV28 with TRBJ2-7; 9 positions match TRBD2. The sequence was collected from a female donor with Graves disease. CDR3 DNA: TGTGCCAGCAGCCCAACTAGCGGGCTATCCTACGAGCAGTACTTC. Protein product: CASSPTSGLSYEQYF.